The rows below give T cell receptor beta chains drawn from one sample of a study of cytomegalovirus exposure and HLA in healthy donors. The repertoire was sequenced with immunoSEQ multiplex PCR; TCRdb's copy has only in-frame clones and lacks some. The sample lists under 200,000 clones; 55% to 65% were seen once. The sample comprised PBMCs. The receptors were gathered from a man aged 40-49 years in good health and CMV-seronegative. The CDR3 runs from the conserved cysteine through the conserved F or W. The D gene is left open where the match is weak. Clone size is not always given. Where it is, it says once, few, many or a class for expanded clones.

len | j_gene | d_gene | v_gene | abundance | CDR3nt | CDR3aa
14 | TRBJ1-1 | TRBD1 | TRBV10-3 | . | TGTGCCATCAGTGAAACCCCTGGACAGGGTGAAGCTTCCTTT | CAISETPGQGEASF
17 | TRBJ2-7 | TRBD2 | TRBV7-9 | . | TGTTCCAGCAGCTTAGCGGGACACACAGTGGGACCCTACGAGCAGTACTTC | CSSSLAGHTVGPYEQYF
15 | TRBJ1-1 | TRBD1 | TRBV7-9 | . | TGTGCCAGCAGCGAACAGGGGGCTGTGAACACTGAAGCTTTCTTT | CASSEQGAVNTEAFF
16 | TRBJ2-3 | . | TRBV5-1 | . | TGCGCCAGCAGCTTAACAACGGGAGTACGGACAGATACGCAGTATTTT | CASSLTTGVRTDTQYF
17 | TRBJ1-1 | TRBD1 | TRBV4-2 | . | TGTGCCAGCAGCCAAGTGGGGACAGCTAACATGAACACTGAAGCTTTCTTT | CASSQVGTANMNTEAFF
14 | TRBJ2-2 | . | TRBV29-1 | . | TGCAGCGTCGCCCCCACGAGGAACACCGGGGAGCTGTTTTTT | CSVAPTRNTGELFF
14 | TRBJ1-1 | . | TRBV7-9 | . | TGTGCCAGCAGCGCGGGACCGATGAACACTGAAGCTTTCTTT | CASSAGPMNTEAFF
15 | TRBJ2-1 | TRBD2 | TRBV7-2 | few | TGTGCCAGCAGCCCGGGACTAGCGGGGGGGTTTTGGCAGTTCTTC | CASSPGLAGGFWQFF
15 | TRBJ1-6 | TRBD1 | TRBV2 | . | TGTGCCAGCAGTAACAGACAGGGGCATAATTCACCCCTCCACTTT | CASSNRQGHNSPLHF
12 | TRBJ2-7 | . | TRBV19 | . | TGTGCCAGTAGTGGGCAGGGGTACGAGCAGTACTTC | CASSGQGYEQYF
16 | TRBJ2-1 | TRBD2 | TRBV7-9 | . | TGTTCCAGCAGCAGTTATAGCGGGGAGTTCTACAATGAGCAGTTCTTC | CSSSSYSGEFYNEQFF
20 | TRBJ2-4 | TRBD2 | TRBV9 | few | TGTGCCAGCAGCGCAGATGGGACTAGCGGGAGCAGTAGGGCCAAAAACATTCAGTACTTC | CASSADGTSGSSRAKNIQYF
16 | TRBJ2-7 | TRBD2 | TRBV7-2 | . | TGTGCCAGCAGCTTAGGTGGACTAGCGGGGGGATACGAGCAGTACTTC | CASSLGGLAGGYEQYF
14 | TRBJ2-5 | TRBD2 | TRBV6-5 | . | TGTGCCAGCAGGAAAGCGGGGATACAAGAGACCCAGTACTTC | CASRKAGIQETQYF
15 | TRBJ2-1 | TRBD2 | TRBV19 | once | TGTGCCAGTAAGGGGAGCGGGAGAGTCTACAATGAGCAGTTCTTC | CASKGSGRVYNEQFF
16 | TRBJ2-2 | TRBD2 | TRBV7-2 | . | TGTGCCAGCAGCCTTAGCGGGGGGGCCATCACCGGGGAGCTGTTTTTT | CASSLSGGAITGELFF
16 | TRBJ1-2 | TRBD1 | TRBV16 | . | TGTGCCAGCAGCCAATCGGGCGACAGGGGTCCATATGGCTACACCTTC | CASSQSGDRGPYGYTF
16 | TRBJ2-3 | TRBD1 | TRBV19 | . | TGTGCCAGTAGTACTCGGGACAGGGATTTCACAGATACGCAGTATTTT | CASSTRDRDFTDTQYF
17 | TRBJ2-5 | TRBD2 | TRBV4-2 | . | TGTGCCAGCAGCCCGGGACTAGCGGGGAGTGGGCAAGAGACCCAGTACTTC | CASSPGLAGSGQETQYF
16 | TRBJ1-4 | . | TRBV18 | few | TGTGCCAGCTCACCTACAACAGGGTTGGTCGCTGAAAAACTGTTTTTT | CASSPTTGLVAEKLFF
13 | TRBJ2-2 | . | TRBV12-5 | . | TGTGCTAGTGGAAACAGGTTCTCCGGGGAGCTGTTTTTT | CASGNRFSGELFF
16 | TRBJ2-7 | TRBD2 | TRBV30 | . | TGTGCCTGGAGACCACTAGCGCGGTACAACTCCTACGAGCAGTACTTC | CAWRPLARYNSYEQYF
12 | TRBJ2-3 | . | TRBV18 | once | TGTGCCAGCTCACCTGGCGGCGATACGCAGTATTTT | CASSPGGDTQYF
14 | TRBJ1-4 | . | TRBV19 | . | TGTGCCAGTAGTCCACAGGGAACGCGTGAAAAACTGTTTTTT | CASSPQGTREKLFF
15 | TRBJ2-3 | TRBD2 | TRBV28 | few | TGTGCCAGCAGTTCCCCCCGAGCGGGGGGCAAGACGCAGTATTTT | CASSSPRAGGKTQYF
13 | TRBJ1-1 | . | TRBV7-6 | . | TGTGCCAGCAGCTTATTTAACGGTGCTGAAGCTTTCTTT | CASSLFNGAEAFF
15 | TRBJ2-5 | TRBD1 | TRBV9 | once | TGTGCCAGCAGCCCGCCGACAGGGGGAATGGAGACCCAGTACTTC | CASSPPTGGMETQYF
14 | TRBJ2-3 | . | TRBV28 | . | TGTGCCAGCAGTCCCCGGGACTCCCCAGATACGCAGTATTTT | CASSPRDSPDTQYF
14 | TRBJ2-7 | . | TRBV19 | . | TGTGCCAGTAGTATCCCAGGGCTAACGAGCGAGCAGTACTTC | CASSIPGLTSEQYF
12 | TRBJ2-7 | TRBD1 | TRBV11-1 | . | TGTGCCAGCAACAGACAGGGCCACGAGCAGTACTTC | CASNRQGHEQYF
15 | TRBJ2-3 | . | TRBV18 | few | TGTGCCAGCTCACCTTCCTTGGCTAGCACAGATACGCAGTATTTT | CASSPSLASTDTQYF
13 | TRBJ2-1 | . | TRBV7-2 | . | TGTGCCAGCAGGGTCAGCTCCTACAATGAGCAGTTCTTC | CASRVSSYNEQFF
16 | TRBJ2-3 | TRBD2 | TRBV5-4 | . | TGTGCCAGCAGCTCTGGACTAGCGGGGGTCACAGATACGCAGTATTTT | CASSSGLAGVTDTQYF
15 | TRBJ2-2 | TRBD2 | TRBV4-1 | . | TGCGCCAGCAGCTATACTAGCGGGAACACCGGGGAGCTGTTTTTT | CASSYTSGNTGELFF
13 | TRBJ2-7 | . | TRBV6-5 | few | TGTGCCAGCAGTTATAGAGTCTCCTACGAGCAGTACTTC | CASSYRVSYEQYF
15 | TRBJ1-2 | TRBD1 | TRBV18 | . | TGTGCCAGCTCCCAGGGACAGACTTACAACTATGGCTACACCTTC | CASSQGQTYNYGYTF
15 | TRBJ2-7 | . | TRBV5-6 | few | TGTGCCAGCAGCCCTTTTGTCACCAGGGGAAACGAGCAGTACTTC | CASSPFVTRGNEQYF
14 | TRBJ2-1 | . | TRBV7-9 | few | TGTGCCAGCAGCTTTTTGGGGGGGCGGAATGAGCAGTTCTTC | CASSFLGGRNEQFF
15 | TRBJ2-1 | TRBD2 | TRBV7-9 | . | TGTGCCAGCAGCCCCCTAGCGGGGGACCACAATGAGCAGTTCTTC | CASSPLAGDHNEQFF
14 | TRBJ1-4 | . | TRBV6-5 | . | TGTGCCAGCAGTCCTGACTGGTCGAATGAAAAACTGTTTTTT | CASSPDWSNEKLFF
14 | TRBJ1-2 | TRBD1 | TRBV7-9 | . | TGTGCCTCCGGGAGGCAGGGGGCAAACTATGGCTACACCTTC | CASGRQGANYGYTF
11 | TRBJ2-2 | TRBD1 | TRBV29-1 | . | TGCAGCGTCGACAGGGCTGGGGAGCTGTTTTTT | CSVDRAGELFF
15 | TRBJ1-1 | . | TRBV5-4 | . | TGTGCCAGCAGCTTGGGGGCGCAGTTGAACACTGAAGCTTTCTTT | CASSLGAQLNTEAFF
15 | TRBJ2-7 | TRBD2 | TRBV6-5 | many | TGTGCCAGCAGTTACTGGGAGGGAGACTACTACGAGCAGTACTTC | CASSYWEGDYYEQYF
14 | TRBJ2-5 | TRBD2 | TRBV19 | . | TGTGCCAGTAATGGACTAGCGGGGTCAGAGACCCAGTACTTC | CASNGLAGSETQYF
16 | TRBJ1-1 | TRBD1 | TRBV27 | . | TGTGCCAGCAGTCTCAAAAGAAACAGGGGGGACACTGAAGCTTTCTTT | CASSLKRNRGDTEAFF
15 | TRBJ1-1 | TRBD1 | TRBV6-1 | . | TGTGCCAGCAGGACAGGGCAAAGTGGGAACACTGAAGCTTTCTTT | CASRTGQSGNTEAFF
12 | TRBJ2-3 | . | TRBV6-5 | . | TGTGCCAGCAGTTCCCTTTCAGATACGCAGTATTTT | CASSSLSDTQYF